This paragraph reports one T cell receptor beta chain. Its matching antigen is unknown. The source of the sample is a study of T cells after yellow fever vaccination. On the study more broadly: Where fractions had low cell numbers, libraries were prepared from them with the SMART-Seq v4 Ultra Low Input RNA kit.

V lost 0 bases and J lost 0, with 7 bases in between. Germline loops: CDR1 SGHRS, CDR2 YFSETQ. This CDR3 contains 15 residues. TCRdb fed the 5' RACE reads into MiXCR, producing one record per CDR3 protein. The sample includes under 250,000 distinct CDR3 sequences, 3% to 3.5% of them seen just once. Overall study findings and caveats: Reappearance after the booster was observed for most primary-vaccination clones (around 96% CD4, roughly 90% CD8).

The chain recombines TRBV5-1 with TRBJ2-1; D gene ambiguous. This sequence originates from a young man who received the YFV17D yellow fever vaccine. The specimen comprised CD4+ T cells sorted from PBMCs, sampled 10 days after the yellow fever booster vaccination. The DNA of the CDR3 is TGCGCCAGCAGCTTGGTGGGTGACTCCTACAATGAGCAGTTCTTC. Translation gives CASSLVGDSYNEQFF.